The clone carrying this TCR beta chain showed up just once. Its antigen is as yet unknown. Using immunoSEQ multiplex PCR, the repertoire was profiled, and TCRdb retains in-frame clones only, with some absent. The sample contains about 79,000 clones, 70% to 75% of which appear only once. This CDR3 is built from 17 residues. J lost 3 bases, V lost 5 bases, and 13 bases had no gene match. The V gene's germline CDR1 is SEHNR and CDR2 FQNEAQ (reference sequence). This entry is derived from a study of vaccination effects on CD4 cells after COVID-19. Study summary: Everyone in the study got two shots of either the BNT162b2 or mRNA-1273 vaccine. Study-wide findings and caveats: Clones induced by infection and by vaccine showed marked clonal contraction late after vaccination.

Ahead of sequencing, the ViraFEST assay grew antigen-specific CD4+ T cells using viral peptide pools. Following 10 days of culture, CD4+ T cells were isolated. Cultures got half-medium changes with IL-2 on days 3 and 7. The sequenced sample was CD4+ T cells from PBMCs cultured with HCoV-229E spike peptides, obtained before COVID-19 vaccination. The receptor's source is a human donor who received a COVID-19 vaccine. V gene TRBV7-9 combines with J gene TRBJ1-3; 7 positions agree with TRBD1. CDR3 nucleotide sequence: TGTGCCAGCAGCCCCTTCGACAGGGCGTTATTTGGAAACACCATATATTTT. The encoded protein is CASSPFDRALFGNTIYF.